The entry below gives a single TCR beta chain sequence along with its context. As yet, its antigen is unknown. The primer mix had 60 Vbeta and 13 Jbeta primers. Sequenced by immunoSEQ multiplex PCR; TCRdb stores in-frame clones only, minus some. Among about 180,000 clones listed, about three quarters were seen once. This entry comes from a study of cytomegalovirus exposure and HLA in healthy donors. Notes on the study in general: There were reportedly fewer N-insertions in an Asian-associated ancestry cluster than the approximately 600-donor mean, in a later analysis.

Sample: PBMCs. The TCR was taken from a man between 18 and 35 years old in good health and CMV-seronegative.

The CDR3 DNA sequence: TGCGCCAGCAGCCCCTGGACGGCGGGAGAGACCCAGTACTTC. Amino acids: CASSPWTAGETQYF. The chain combines TRBV4-3 with TRBJ2-5; D is possibly TRBD2 (5 bases). The CDR3 loop spans 14 amino acids. Germline loops: CDR1 LGHNA, CDR2 YSLEER. Trimming took 4 bases from V and 4 from J, leaving 13 bases between them.